Listed below are T cell receptor beta chains from one sample, sequenced in a study of patients and donors after allogeneic stem cell transplantation. Via MiXCR, TCRdb re-called the RT-PCR reads, giving one row per CDR3 protein. Here the sample spans 800,000 to 1,000,000 distinct CDR3 sequences, under 20% being singletons. Sequencing was performed on blood, either unsorted or a sorted T cell fraction (not recorded which). The receptors here all came from a human donor who was either an allogeneic HSCT recipient or a stem cell or donor lymphocyte infusion donor (not recorded which). It is not recorded whose cells these are; they may come from a transplant donor. Each CDR3 is given with its conserved first and last residue. A D gene is named only where the DNA matches it firmly. The size entry is marked missing in some rows and otherwise reads once, few, many or a size class.

CDR3 protein: CSARLFGTGNQPQHF; CDR3 DNA: TGCAGTGCTAGACTGTTTGGGACGGGCAATCAGCCCCAGCATTTT; clone size: few; D gene: NA; CDR3 length: 15; J gene: TRBJ1-5; V gene: TRBV20-1
CDR3 protein: CASTSATPRSGNTIYF; CDR3 DNA: TGTGCCAGCACCTCTGCGACACCGCGCTCTGGAAACACCATATATTTT; clone size: few; D gene: NA; CDR3 length: 16; J gene: TRBJ1-3; V gene: TRBV12-3/TRBV12-4
CDR3 protein: CSASDRESDTQYF; CDR3 DNA: TGCAGTGCTAGTGACAGGGAGTCAGATACGCAGTATTTT; clone size: once; D gene: TRBD1; CDR3 length: 13; J gene: TRBJ2-3; V gene: TRBV20-1
CDR3 protein: CASSFLSETQYF; CDR3 DNA: TGCGCCAGCAGCTTCCTCTCCGAGACCCAGTACTTC; clone size: few; D gene: NA; CDR3 length: 12; J gene: TRBJ2-5; V gene: TRBV5-1
CDR3 protein: CASSQKYLPQNYNEQFF; CDR3 DNA: TGTGCCAGCAGTCAGAAGTACCTCCCCCAAAACTACAATGAGCAGTTCTTC; clone size: NA; D gene: NA; CDR3 length: 17; J gene: TRBJ2-1; V gene: TRBV25-1
CDR3 protein: CASSLTWAEAFF; CDR3 DNA: TGTGCCAGCAGCTTAACATGGGCGGAAGCTTTCTTT; clone size: few; D gene: NA; CDR3 length: 12; J gene: TRBJ1-1; V gene: TRBV7-9
CDR3 protein: CASSYQAGGHEQFF; CDR3 DNA: TGTGCCAGCAGTTATCAGGCGGGAGGGCATGAGCAGTTCTTC; clone size: few; D gene: TRBD2; CDR3 length: 14; J gene: TRBJ2-1; V gene: TRBV27
CDR3 protein: CASSRRLAGDQRNEQYF; CDR3 DNA: TGCGCCAGCAGCCGCCGACTAGCGGGGGATCAGAGAAACGAGCAGTACTTC; clone size: NA; D gene: TRBD2; CDR3 length: 17; J gene: TRBJ2-7; V gene: TRBV4-3
CDR3 protein: CASKRGQGVQPQHF; CDR3 DNA: TGTGCCAGCAAAAGGGGACAGGGGGTGCAGCCCCAGCATTTT; clone size: NA; D gene: TRBD1; CDR3 length: 14; J gene: TRBJ1-5; V gene: TRBV2
CDR3 protein: CASSSRQTLHTF; CDR3 DNA: TGTGCCAGCAGTTCTCGTCAGACACTTCACACCTTC; clone size: NA; D gene: NA; CDR3 length: 12; J gene: TRBJ1-2; V gene: TRBV12-3/TRBV12-4
CDR3 protein: CASTPGLSQDEQYF; CDR3 DNA: TGTGCCAGCACCCCGGGTCTTTCTCAGGACGAGCAGTACTTC; clone size: few; D gene: NA; CDR3 length: 14; J gene: TRBJ2-7; V gene: TRBV7-9
CDR3 protein: CATSSGDRPTNEKLFF; CDR3 DNA: TGTGCCACCAGCAGCGGAGACAGGCCAACTAATGAAAAACTGTTTTTT; clone size: many; D gene: NA; CDR3 length: 16; J gene: TRBJ1-4; V gene: TRBV15
CDR3 protein: CSARWTSGETQYF; CDR3 DNA: TGCAGTGCTAGGTGGACTAGCGGGGAGACCCAGTACTTC; clone size: few; D gene: TRBD2; CDR3 length: 13; J gene: TRBJ2-5; V gene: TRBV20-1
CDR3 protein: CASRRGLQNHEQYF; CDR3 DNA: TGCGCCAGCAGAAGGGGACTCCAGAACCACGAGCAGTACTTC; clone size: NA; D gene: NA; CDR3 length: 14; J gene: TRBJ2-7; V gene: TRBV5-1
CDR3 protein: CASSLGYSGNEQFF; CDR3 DNA: TGCGCCAGCAGCTTGGGTTACTCGGGTAATGAGCAGTTCTTC; clone size: NA; D gene: NA; CDR3 length: 14; J gene: TRBJ2-1; V gene: TRBV5-1
CDR3 protein: CASSLGLARSTDTQYF; CDR3 DNA: TGCGCCAGCAGCTTGGGGTTAGCGAGAAGCACAGATACGCAGTATTTT; clone size: NA; D gene: NA; CDR3 length: 16; J gene: TRBJ2-3; V gene: TRBV5-1
CDR3 protein: CASSYSSWSATNEKLFF; CDR3 DNA: TGTGCCAGCAGTTACTCTAGTTGGTCGGCAACTAATGAAAAACTGTTTTTT; clone size: NA; D gene: NA; CDR3 length: 17; J gene: TRBJ1-4; V gene: TRBV6-5
CDR3 protein: CASSLSSRLNTEAFF; CDR3 DNA: TGTGCCAGCAGTTTATCGAGTCGGTTGAACACTGAAGCTTTCTTT; clone size: NA; D gene: NA; CDR3 length: 15; J gene: TRBJ1-1; V gene: TRBV27
CDR3 protein: CSAPSAGGYEQYF; CDR3 DNA: TGCAGTGCGCCGAGTGCGGGGGGCTACGAGCAGTACTTC; clone size: NA; D gene: TRBD2; CDR3 length: 13; J gene: TRBJ2-7; V gene: TRBV20-1
CDR3 protein: CASSLDRVLDTEAFF; CDR3 DNA: TGTGCCAGCAGCTTGGACAGAGTGTTGGACACTGAAGCTTTCTTT; clone size: NA; D gene: NA; CDR3 length: 15; J gene: TRBJ1-1; V gene: TRBV7-2
CDR3 protein: CSAGLAVDNEQFF; CDR3 DNA: TGCAGCGCCGGACTAGCGGTGGACAATGAGCAGTTCTTC; clone size: NA; D gene: TRBD2; CDR3 length: 13; J gene: TRBJ2-1; V gene: TRBV29-1
CDR3 protein: CASSADRGLEKLFF; CDR3 DNA: TGTGCCAGCAGTGCGGACAGGGGGCTTGAAAAACTGTTTTTT; clone size: few; D gene: TRBD1; CDR3 length: 14; J gene: TRBJ1-4; V gene: TRBV6-1
CDR3 protein: CASSQEAGVGYEQYF; CDR3 DNA: TGTGCCAGCAGCCAAGAAGCCGGAGTTGGGTACGAGCAGTACTTC; clone size: NA; D gene: NA; CDR3 length: 15; J gene: TRBJ2-7; V gene: TRBV4-2
CDR3 protein: CASSFGEGSYEQYF; CDR3 DNA: TGCGCCAGCAGCTTTGGCGAAGGTTCCTACGAGCAGTACTTC; clone size: few; D gene: NA; CDR3 length: 14; J gene: TRBJ2-7; V gene: TRBV5-1
CDR3 protein: CASSPRARGTQYF; CDR3 DNA: TGTGCCAGCAGCCCACGGGCGCGAGGGACCCAGTACTTC; clone size: NA; D gene: NA; CDR3 length: 13; J gene: TRBJ2-5; V gene: TRBV9
CDR3 protein: CSAGTSSADTQYF; CDR3 DNA: TGCAGTGCTGGGACTAGTTCGGCTGATACGCAGTATTTT; clone size: few; D gene: TRBD2; CDR3 length: 13; J gene: TRBJ2-3; V gene: TRBV20-1
CDR3 protein: CASSFLRGSHNEQFF; CDR3 DNA: TGTGCCAGCAGCTTCCTCAGGGGGTCCCACAATGAGCAGTTCTTC; clone size: NA; D gene: TRBD1; CDR3 length: 15; J gene: TRBJ2-1; V gene: TRBV11-2
CDR3 protein: CASSPGAGGYEQYF; CDR3 DNA: TGTGCCAGCTCACCGGGAGCGGGAGGGTACGAGCAGTACTTC; clone size: NA; D gene: TRBD2; CDR3 length: 14; J gene: TRBJ2-7; V gene: TRBV18
CDR3 protein: CSARRPYSLNTEAFF; CDR3 DNA: TGCAGTGCTCGGAGACCTTACAGCCTGAACACTGAAGCTTTCTTT; clone size: NA; D gene: NA; CDR3 length: 15; J gene: TRBJ1-1; V gene: TRBV20-1
CDR3 protein: CASSLEGITGYTF; CDR3 DNA: TGTGCCAGCAGTTTAGAGGGGATTACTGGCTACACCTTC; clone size: few; D gene: NA; CDR3 length: 13; J gene: TRBJ1-2; V gene: TRBV27
CDR3 protein: CASSQGDNRGQYEQYF; CDR3 DNA: TGCGCCAGCAGCCAAGGGGATAACAGGGGGCAGTACGAGCAGTACTTC; clone size: NA; D gene: TRBD1; CDR3 length: 16; J gene: TRBJ2-7; V gene: TRBV4-3
CDR3 protein: CASSLGGPTYEQYF; CDR3 DNA: TGTGCCAGCAGCTTAGGGGGCCCAACCTACGAGCAGTACTTC; clone size: NA; D gene: NA; CDR3 length: 14; J gene: TRBJ2-7; V gene: TRBV7-9
CDR3 protein: CASSRDYSYEQYF; CDR3 DNA: TGCGCCAGCAGCAGGGACTACTCCTACGAGCAGTACTTC; clone size: many; D gene: TRBD2; CDR3 length: 13; J gene: TRBJ2-7; V gene: TRBV5-1
CDR3 protein: CATTTGFDNEQFF; CDR3 DNA: TGTGCCACCACGACAGGGTTCGACAATGAGCAGTTCTTC; clone size: NA; D gene: TRBD1; CDR3 length: 13; J gene: TRBJ2-1; V gene: TRBV24-1
CDR3 protein: CASSLDRGLREQFF; CDR3 DNA: TGCGCCAGCAGCTTGGACAGGGGTCTAAGGGAGCAGTTCTTC; clone size: few; D gene: TRBD1; CDR3 length: 14; J gene: TRBJ2-1; V gene: TRBV5-1
CDR3 protein: CASQDYEQYF; CDR3 DNA: TGTGCCAGCCAAGACTACGAGCAGTACTTC; clone size: few; D gene: NA; CDR3 length: 10; J gene: TRBJ2-7; V gene: TRBV6-1
CDR3 protein: CASSRVCPGETQYF; CDR3 DNA: TGTGCCAGCAGCCGGGTATGCCCGGGGGAGACCCAGTACTTC; clone size: NA; D gene: NA; CDR3 length: 14; J gene: TRBJ2-5; V gene: TRBV21-1
CDR3 protein: CASSYGQINTGELFF; CDR3 DNA: TGTGCCAGCAGTTACGGACAGATTAACACCGGGGAGCTGTTTTTT; clone size: few; D gene: NA; CDR3 length: 15; J gene: TRBJ2-2; V gene: TRBV6-5
CDR3 protein: CASSQGRIEGTDGYTF; CDR3 DNA: TGTGCCAGCAGCCAAGGCCGTATTGAGGGCACGGATGGCTACACCTTC; clone size: few; D gene: NA; CDR3 length: 16; J gene: TRBJ1-2; V gene: TRBV4-2
CDR3 protein: CASSAGTDTIYF; CDR3 DNA: TGCGCCAGCAGTGCAGGGACGGACACCATATATTTT; clone size: NA; D gene: NA; CDR3 length: 12; J gene: TRBJ1-3; V gene: TRBV5-1
CDR3 protein: CASRLQVNYGYTF; CDR3 DNA: TGCGCCAGCCGCCTACAGGTTAACTATGGCTACACCTTC; clone size: few; D gene: NA; CDR3 length: 13; J gene: TRBJ1-2; V gene: TRBV5-1
CDR3 protein: CSVLQGGELFF; CDR3 DNA: TGCAGCGTCCTACAGGGCGGGGAGCTGTTTTTT; clone size: NA; D gene: NA; CDR3 length: 11; J gene: TRBJ2-2; V gene: TRBV29-1
CDR3 protein: CATSRGSRGSNEQFF; CDR3 DNA: TGTGCCACCAGCAGAGGTTCGAGAGGGAGCAATGAGCAGTTCTTC; clone size: NA; D gene: NA; CDR3 length: 15; J gene: TRBJ2-1; V gene: TRBV15